This T cell receptor (beta chain) was sequenced for a study of blood T cell repertoires in COVID-19. The CDR3 loop spans 16 amino acids. Per germline, CDR1 GTSNPN and CDR2 SVGIG (reference sequence). V was pared by 0 bases and J by 3 bases, with 18 bases between. Generated by immunoSEQ multiplex PCR, the TCRdb table keeps only in-frame clones and is missing some. Of over 120,000 clones in the sample, approximately 86% are singletons; the top ten hold 0.95%. This receptor was taken from a woman between 50 and 59 years old with acute or convalescent COVID-19. The specimen sequenced was peripheral blood. The gene calls are TRBV30 and TRBJ2-7; tentative D call: TRBD2 (6 bases). CDR3 DNA sequence: TGTGCCTGGAGTGTCCCTTCAGGCGGGGCGGGCTACGAGCAGTACTTC. Protein product: CAWSVPSGGAGYEQYF.